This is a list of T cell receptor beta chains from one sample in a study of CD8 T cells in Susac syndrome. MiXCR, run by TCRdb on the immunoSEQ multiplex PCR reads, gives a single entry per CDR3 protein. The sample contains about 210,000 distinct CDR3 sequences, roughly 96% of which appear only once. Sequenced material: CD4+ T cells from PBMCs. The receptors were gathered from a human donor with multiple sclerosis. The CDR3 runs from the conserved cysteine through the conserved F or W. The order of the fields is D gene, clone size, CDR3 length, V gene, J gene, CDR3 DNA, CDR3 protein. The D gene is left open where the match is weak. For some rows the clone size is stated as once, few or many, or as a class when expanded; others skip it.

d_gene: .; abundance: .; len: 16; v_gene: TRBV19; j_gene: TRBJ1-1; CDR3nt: TGTGCCAGCGCTCCCTCCCCCCAGGGATTGGTCACTGAAGCTTTCTTT; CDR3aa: CASAPSPQGLVTEAFF
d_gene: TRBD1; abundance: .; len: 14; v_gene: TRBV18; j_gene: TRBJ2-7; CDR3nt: TGTGCCAGCTCATCAATACAGGGGGCCTACGAGCAGTACTTC; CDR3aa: CASSSIQGAYEQYF
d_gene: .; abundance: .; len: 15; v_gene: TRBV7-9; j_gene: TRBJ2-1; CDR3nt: TGTGCCAGCAGCCGTTGGGGGGACACCTACAATGAGCAGTTCTTC; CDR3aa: CASSRWGDTYNEQFF
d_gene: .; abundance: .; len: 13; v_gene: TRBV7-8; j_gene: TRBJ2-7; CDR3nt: TGTGCCAGCAGCCGGGGCGGGACCTACGAGCAGTACTTC; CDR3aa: CASSRGGTYEQYF
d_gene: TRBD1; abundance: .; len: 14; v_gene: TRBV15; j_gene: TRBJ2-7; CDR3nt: TGTGCCACCAGCGCCACGAAGGACAGGCCCGAGCAGTACTTC; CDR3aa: CATSATKDRPEQYF
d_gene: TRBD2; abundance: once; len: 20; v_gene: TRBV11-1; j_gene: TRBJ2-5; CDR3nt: TGTGCCAGCAGCTTATCCCTCACGTCGGCTGGACTAGCGGGACTTGGGACCCAGTACTTC; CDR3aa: CASSLSLTSAGLAGLGTQYF
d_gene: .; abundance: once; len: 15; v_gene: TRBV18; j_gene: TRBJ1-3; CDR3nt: TGTGCCAGCTCCTACGATCAGATCTCTGGAAACACCATATATTTT; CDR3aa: CASSYDQISGNTIYF
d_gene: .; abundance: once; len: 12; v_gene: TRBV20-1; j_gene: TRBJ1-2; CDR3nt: TGCAGTGCTAGAGCTCCGGACTATGGCTACACCTTC; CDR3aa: CSARAPDYGYTF
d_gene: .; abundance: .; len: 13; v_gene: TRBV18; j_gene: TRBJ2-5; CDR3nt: TGTGCCAGCTCAAGTTTGGGGCAAGAGACCCAGTACTTC; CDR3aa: CASSSLGQETQYF
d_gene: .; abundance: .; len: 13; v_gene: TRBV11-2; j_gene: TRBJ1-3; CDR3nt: TGTGCCAGCAGCTCGGACATCATCAACACCATATATTTT; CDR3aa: CASSSDIINTIYF
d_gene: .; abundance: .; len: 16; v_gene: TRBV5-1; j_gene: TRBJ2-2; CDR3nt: TGCGCCAGCAGCTTGGCGGATATACGTAACACCGGGGAGCTGTTTTTT; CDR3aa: CASSLADIRNTGELFF
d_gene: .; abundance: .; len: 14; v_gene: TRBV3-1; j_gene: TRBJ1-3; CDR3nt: TGTGCCAGCAGTCCCGGGGACTCTGGAAACACCATATATTTT; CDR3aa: CASSPGDSGNTIYF
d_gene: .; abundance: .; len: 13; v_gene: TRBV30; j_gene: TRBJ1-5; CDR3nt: TGTGCCTGGAGTGTTGAAGGGGCTCAGCCCCAGCATTTT; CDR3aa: CAWSVEGAQPQHF
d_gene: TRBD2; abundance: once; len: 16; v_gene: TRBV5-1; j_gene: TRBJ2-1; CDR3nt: TGCGCCAGCAGCTTGGGGTCTAGCGGGGCCTACAATGAGCAGTTCTTC; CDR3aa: CASSLGSSGAYNEQFF
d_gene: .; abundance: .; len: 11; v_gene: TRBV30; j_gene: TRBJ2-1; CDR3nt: TGTGCCTGGAGTGGAAGTGGTGAGCAGTTCTTC; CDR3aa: CAWSGSGEQFF
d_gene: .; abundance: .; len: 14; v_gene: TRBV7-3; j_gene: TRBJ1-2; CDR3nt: TGTGCCAGCAGCTACGATCCAGGGGCCTTTGGCTACACCTTC; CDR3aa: CASSYDPGAFGYTF
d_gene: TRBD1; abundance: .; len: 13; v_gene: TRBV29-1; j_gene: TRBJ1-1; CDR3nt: TGCAGCGTTAGGGGACAGGTAAACACTGAAGCTTTCTTT; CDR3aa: CSVRGQVNTEAFF
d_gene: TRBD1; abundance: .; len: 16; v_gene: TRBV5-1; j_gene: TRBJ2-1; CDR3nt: TGCGCCAGCAGCGGCAGACAGGGGACCTCCTACAATGAGCAGTTCTTC; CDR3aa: CASSGRQGTSYNEQFF
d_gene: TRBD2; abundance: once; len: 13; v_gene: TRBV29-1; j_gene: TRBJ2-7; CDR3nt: TGCAGCGTTCAGACTAGCGGAGTGTACGAGCAGTACTTC; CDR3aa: CSVQTSGVYEQYF
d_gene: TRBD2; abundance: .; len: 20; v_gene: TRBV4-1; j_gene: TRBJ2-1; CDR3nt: TGCGCCAGCAGCCTTTATACCGGGACACTCGGACTAGCTGAGTACAATGAGCAGTTCTTC; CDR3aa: CASSLYTGTLGLAEYNEQFF
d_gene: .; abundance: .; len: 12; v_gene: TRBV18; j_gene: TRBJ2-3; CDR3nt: TGTGCCAGCTCACATCTGCCAGATACGCAGTATTTT; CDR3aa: CASSHLPDTQYF
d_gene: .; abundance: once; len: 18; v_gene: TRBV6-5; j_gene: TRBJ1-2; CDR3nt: TGTGCCAGCAGTTTGGAGGGCACAGGGAGTAGGGGAGCCTATGGCTACACCTTC; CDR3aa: CASSLEGTGSRGAYGYTF
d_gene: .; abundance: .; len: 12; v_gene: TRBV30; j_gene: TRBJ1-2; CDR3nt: TGTGCCTGGCGCGGAAGGGACTATGGCTACACCTTC; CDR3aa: CAWRGRDYGYTF
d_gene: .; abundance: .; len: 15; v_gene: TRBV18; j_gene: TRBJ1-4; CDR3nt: TGTGCCAGCTCACCAGAACCGGGACGGGGTGAAAAACTGTTTTTT; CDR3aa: CASSPEPGRGEKLFF
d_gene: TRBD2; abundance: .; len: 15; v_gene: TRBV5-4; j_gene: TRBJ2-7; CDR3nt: TGTGCCAGCAGCCTTGATAGCGGGAGTTCCTACGAGCAGTACTTC; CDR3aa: CASSLDSGSSYEQYF
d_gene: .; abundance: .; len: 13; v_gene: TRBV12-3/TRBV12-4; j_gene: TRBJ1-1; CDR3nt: TGTGCCAGCACCTGGGCGGCGAACACTGAAGCTTTCTTT; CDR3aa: CASTWAANTEAFF
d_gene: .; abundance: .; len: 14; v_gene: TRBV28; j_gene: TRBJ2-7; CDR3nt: TGTGCCAGCAGGAGTGCGGACTACGTAGGAGAGCAGTACTTC; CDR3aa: CASRSADYVGEQYF
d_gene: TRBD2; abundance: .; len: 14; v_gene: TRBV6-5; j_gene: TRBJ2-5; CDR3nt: TGTGCCAGCAGTACCCAGCGGGGGAAAGAGACCCAGTACTTC; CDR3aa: CASSTQRGKETQYF
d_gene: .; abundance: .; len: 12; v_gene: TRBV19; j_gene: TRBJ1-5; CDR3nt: TGTGCCAGTAGTAGACCAAATCAGCCCCAGCATTTT; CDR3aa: CASSRPNQPQHF
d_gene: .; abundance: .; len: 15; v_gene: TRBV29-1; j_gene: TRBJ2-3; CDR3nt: TGCAGCGTTGAAGATCAACAGAGTAGCACAGATACGCAGTATTTT; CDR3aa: CSVEDQQSSTDTQYF
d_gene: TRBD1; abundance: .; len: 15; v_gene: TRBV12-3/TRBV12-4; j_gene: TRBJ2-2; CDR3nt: TGTGCCAGCACTTGGGCGGGACAGGACACCGGGGAGCTGTTTTTT; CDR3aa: CASTWAGQDTGELFF
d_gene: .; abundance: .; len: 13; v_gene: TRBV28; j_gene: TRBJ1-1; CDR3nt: TGTGCCAGCAAACCCACAGGGAGGACTGAAGCTTTCTTT; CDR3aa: CASKPTGRTEAFF
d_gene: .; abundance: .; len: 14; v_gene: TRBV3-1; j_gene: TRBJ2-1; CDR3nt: TGTGCCAGCAGCCCCGGGAAGCCGTACAATGAGCAGTTCTTC; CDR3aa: CASSPGKPYNEQFF
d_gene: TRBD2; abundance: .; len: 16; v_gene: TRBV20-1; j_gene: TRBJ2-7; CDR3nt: TGCAGTGCTGAAACACTCCGAAGAGGACTAGCGTACGAGCAGTACTTC; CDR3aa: CSAETLRRGLAYEQYF
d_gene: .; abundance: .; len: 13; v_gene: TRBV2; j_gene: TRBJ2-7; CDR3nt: TGTGCCAGCAGTTCCGACCGAGCCTACGAGCAGTACTTC; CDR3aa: CASSSDRAYEQYF
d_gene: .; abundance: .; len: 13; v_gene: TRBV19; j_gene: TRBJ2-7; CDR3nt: TGTGCCAGTAGTATGAACAAACGAAGCGAGCAGTACTTC; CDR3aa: CASSMNKRSEQYF
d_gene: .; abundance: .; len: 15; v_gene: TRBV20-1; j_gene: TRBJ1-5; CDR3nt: TGCAGTGCACCAGTGGTGGGGGATAGCAATCAGCCCCAGCATTTT; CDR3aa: CSAPVVGDSNQPQHF
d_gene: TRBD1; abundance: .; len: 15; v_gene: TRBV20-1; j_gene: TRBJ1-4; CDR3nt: TGCAGTGCCGAGCTACCGACAGGGTTCGGAAGGAAACTGTTTTTT; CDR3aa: CSAELPTGFGRKLFF
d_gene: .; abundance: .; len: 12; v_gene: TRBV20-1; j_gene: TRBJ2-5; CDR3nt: TGCAGTGCCAACTCGGGGCGAGAGACCCAGTACTTC; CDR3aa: CSANSGRETQYF
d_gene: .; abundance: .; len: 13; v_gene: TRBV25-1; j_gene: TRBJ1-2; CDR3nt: TGTGCCAGCAGTGATTCCAGGTTATATGGCTACACCTTC; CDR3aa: CASSDSRLYGYTF
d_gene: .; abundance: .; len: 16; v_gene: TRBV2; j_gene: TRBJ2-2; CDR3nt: TGTGCCAGCAGCCTCAGGAGGGGGATGAGCACCGGGGAGCTGTTTTTT; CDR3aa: CASSLRRGMSTGELFF
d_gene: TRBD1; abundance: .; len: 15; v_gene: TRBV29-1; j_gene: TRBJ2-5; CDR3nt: TGCAGCGTTCGAAGGACAGGGACTGGGGCAGAGACCCAGTACTTC; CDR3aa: CSVRRTGTGAETQYF
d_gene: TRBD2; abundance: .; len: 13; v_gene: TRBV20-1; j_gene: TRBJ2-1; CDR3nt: TGCAGTGCTAGCGCTAAGCTAGCGGGTGAGCAGTTCTTC; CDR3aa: CSASAKLAGEQFF
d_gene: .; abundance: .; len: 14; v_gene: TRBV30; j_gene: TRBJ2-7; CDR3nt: TGTGCCTGGAGGCCTGGACAGTCGAACTACGAGCAGTACTTC; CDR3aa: CAWRPGQSNYEQYF
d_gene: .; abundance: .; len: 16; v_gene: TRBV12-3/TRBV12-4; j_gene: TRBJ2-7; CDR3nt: TGTGCCAGCAGTCCGAAGGGGGGGTTCCCCTCCTACGAGCAGTACTTC; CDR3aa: CASSPKGGFPSYEQYF
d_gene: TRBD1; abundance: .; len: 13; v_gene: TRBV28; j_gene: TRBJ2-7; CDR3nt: TGTGCCAGCGGAACCGGGACAGGGGGAGAGCAGTACTTC; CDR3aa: CASGTGTGGEQYF
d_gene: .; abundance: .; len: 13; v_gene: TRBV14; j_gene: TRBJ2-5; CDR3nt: TGTGCCAGCAGCCATAGTGTGGGAGAGACCCAGTACTTC; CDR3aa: CASSHSVGETQYF
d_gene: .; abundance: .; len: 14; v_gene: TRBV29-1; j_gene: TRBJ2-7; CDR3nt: TGCAGCGTTAAACGGGGGGCTAGCTCCTACGAGCAGTACTTC; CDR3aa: CSVKRGASSYEQYF
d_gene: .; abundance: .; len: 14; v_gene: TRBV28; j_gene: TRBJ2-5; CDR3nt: TGTGCCAGCAGTTTGGGGGGCCGGGCCGAGACCCAGTACTTC; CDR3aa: CASSLGGRAETQYF
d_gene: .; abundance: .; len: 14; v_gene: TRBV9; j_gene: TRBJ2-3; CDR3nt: TGTGCCAGCAGCGTGGTCCCTAGCACAGATACGCAGTATTTT; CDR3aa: CASSVVPSTDTQYF
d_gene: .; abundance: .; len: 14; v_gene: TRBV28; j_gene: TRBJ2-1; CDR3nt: TGTGCCTACGGACGACATGGGGGGAACAATGAGCAGTTCTTC; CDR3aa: CAYGRHGGNNEQFF
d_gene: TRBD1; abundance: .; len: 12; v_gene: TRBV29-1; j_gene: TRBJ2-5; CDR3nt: TGCAGCGGTAGGACAGGGGTAGAGACCCAGTACTTC; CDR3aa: CSGRTGVETQYF
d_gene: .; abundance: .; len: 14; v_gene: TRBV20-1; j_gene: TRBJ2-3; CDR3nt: TGCAGTGCTAGAGCGGTCGGGAGCACAGATACGCAGTATTTT; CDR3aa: CSARAVGSTDTQYF
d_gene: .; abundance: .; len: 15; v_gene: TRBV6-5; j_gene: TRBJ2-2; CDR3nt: TGTGCCAGCAGCCTCGGGTCCGCGAACACCGGGGAGCTGTTTTTT; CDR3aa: CASSLGSANTGELFF